A selection of T cell receptor beta chains follows, all from one sample in a study of T cell responses to AZD1222 COVID-19 vaccine. Clones were sequenced by immunoSEQ multiplex PCR, and TCRdb holds only the in-frame ones, with some missing. This sample has about 120,000 clones, with around 90% found just once. The material was peripheral blood, obtained on day 0 of AZD1222 vaccination. The receptors derive from an adult in good health. Both conserved end residues are part of each CDR3. D genes are given only for firm matches.

TRBD1 TRBJ1-3 TRBV4-2 CASSQARPDRVGNTIYF TGTGCCAGCAGCCAAGCGCGGCCGGACAGGGTAGGAAACACCATATATTTT
- TRBJ2-1 TRBV7-5 CARSPRLF TGTGCCAGAAGCCCCCGGCTCTTC
TRBD1 TRBJ1-2 TRBV6-5 CASSYSGTGGSYTF TGTGCCAGCAGTTACTCTGGGACAGGGGGCAGCTACACCTTC
TRBD1 TRBJ1-3 TRBV3-1/TRBV3-2 CASSRWTGGNTIYF TGTGCCAGCAGCCGGTGGACAGGGGGGAACACCATATATTTT
- TRBJ2-7 TRBV6-1 CASSEAFEGGAAEQYF TGTGCCAGCAGTGAAGCGTTCGAGGGAGGAGCCGCCGAGCAGTACTTC
TRBD1 TRBJ1-6 TRBV9 CASSEGTGLGSPLHF TGTGCCAGCAGCGAGGGGACAGGGCTGGGTTCACCCCTCCACTTT
- TRBJ2-7 TRBV10-1 CASSESTGPPYEQYF TGCGCCAGCAGTGAGTCTACGGGCCCCCCCTACGAGCAGTACTTC
TRBD1 TRBJ1-5 TRBV3-1/TRBV3-2 CASSRNRGDNQPQHF TGTGCCAGCAGCCGCAACAGGGGCGACAATCAGCCCCAGCATTTT
- TRBJ2-2 TRBV2 CASRRITGELFF TGTGCCAGCAGACGGATAACCGGGGAGCTGTTTTTT
- TRBJ2-2 TRBV19 CASSTNRETGELFF TGTGCCAGTAGTACAAACAGGGAAACCGGGGAGCTGTTTTTT